The 2 T cell receptor beta chains below were found in one sample sequenced in a study of identical twins. TCRdb processed the 5' RACE reads anew with MiXCR; each CDR3 protein has one entry. This sample has approximately 230,000 distinct CDR3 sequences; under 8.5% occur once, and the top ten carry approximately 15%. This sample also appeared in a second study, on T cells expressing NK-cell markers.

The sample taken for sequencing was CD8+ T cells sorted from blood. These receptors all come from a woman aged 18-29 years in good health.

This clonotype was seen repeatedly, ten times or more. The chain is built from TRBV2 and TRBJ2-1; tentatively, D is TRBD1 or TRBD2 (5 bases each). Trimming pared 2 bases from V and 6 bases from J, leaving 11 bases between. This CDR3 has 14 residues. Per germline, CDR1 SNHLY and CDR2 FYNNEI. The chain's CDR3 is CASSERGEFNEQFF. The CDR3 nucleotides read TGTGCCAGCAGTGAAAGGGGAGAATTCAATGAGCAGTTCTTC.

The chain carries TRBV10-3 and TRBJ2-1; 7 positions match TRBD1. This CDR3 has 15 residues. Germline-derived CDR1 and CDR2 are ENHRY and SYGVKD. Losses at the gene ends were 5 bases for V and 3 bases for J; bases not matched to a gene: 7. CDR3 coding DNA: TGTGCCATCAGTACCCGGGACAGTATCTACAATGAGCAGTTCTTC. This encodes CAISTRDSIYNEQFF.